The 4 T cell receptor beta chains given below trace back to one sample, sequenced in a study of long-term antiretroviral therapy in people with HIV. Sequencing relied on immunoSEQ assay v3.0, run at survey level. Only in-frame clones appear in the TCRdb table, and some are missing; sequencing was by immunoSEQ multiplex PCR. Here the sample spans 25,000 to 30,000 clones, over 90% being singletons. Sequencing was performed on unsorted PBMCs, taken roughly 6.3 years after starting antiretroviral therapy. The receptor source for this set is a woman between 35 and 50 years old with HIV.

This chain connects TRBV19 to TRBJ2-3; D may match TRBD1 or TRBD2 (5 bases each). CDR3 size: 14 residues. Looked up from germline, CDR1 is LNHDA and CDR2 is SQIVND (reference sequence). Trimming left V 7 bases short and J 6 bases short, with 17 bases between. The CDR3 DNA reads TGTGCCAGTAAACAGGACTCATTTTCCGATACGCAGTATTTT. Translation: CASKQDSFSDTQYF.

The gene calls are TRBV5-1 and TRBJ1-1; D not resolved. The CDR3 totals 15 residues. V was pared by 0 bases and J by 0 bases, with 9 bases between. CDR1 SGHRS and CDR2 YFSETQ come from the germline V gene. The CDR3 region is CASSLEGRMNTEAFF. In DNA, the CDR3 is TGCGCCAGCAGCTTGGAGGGCCGCATGAACACTGAAGCTTTCTTT.

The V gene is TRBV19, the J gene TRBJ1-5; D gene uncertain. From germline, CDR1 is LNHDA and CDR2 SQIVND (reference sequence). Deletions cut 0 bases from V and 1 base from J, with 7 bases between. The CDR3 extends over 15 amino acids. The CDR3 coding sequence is TGTGCCAGTAGTATAGATCTATCAAGCAATCAGCCCCAGCATTTT. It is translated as CASSIDLSSNQPQHF.

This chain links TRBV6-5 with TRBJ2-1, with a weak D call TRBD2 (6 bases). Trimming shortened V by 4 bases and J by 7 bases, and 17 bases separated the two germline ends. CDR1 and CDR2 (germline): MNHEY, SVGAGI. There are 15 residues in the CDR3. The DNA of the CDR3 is TGTGCCAGCAGTTCCCGGGGTCGGGGAGGAAATGAGCAGTTCTTC. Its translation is CASSSRGRGGNEQFF.